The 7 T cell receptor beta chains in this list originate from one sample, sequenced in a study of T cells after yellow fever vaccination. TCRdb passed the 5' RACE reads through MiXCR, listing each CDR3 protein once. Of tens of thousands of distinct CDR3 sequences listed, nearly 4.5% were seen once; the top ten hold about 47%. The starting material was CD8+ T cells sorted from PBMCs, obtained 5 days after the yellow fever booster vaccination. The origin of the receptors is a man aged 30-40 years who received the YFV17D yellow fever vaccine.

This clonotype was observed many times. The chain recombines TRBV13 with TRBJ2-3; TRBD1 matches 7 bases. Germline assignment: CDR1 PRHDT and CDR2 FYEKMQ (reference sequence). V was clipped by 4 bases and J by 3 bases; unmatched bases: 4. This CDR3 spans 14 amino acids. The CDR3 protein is CASSSGQRTDTQYF. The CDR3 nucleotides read TGTGCCAGCAGCTCGGGACAGAGGACAGATACGCAGTATTTT.

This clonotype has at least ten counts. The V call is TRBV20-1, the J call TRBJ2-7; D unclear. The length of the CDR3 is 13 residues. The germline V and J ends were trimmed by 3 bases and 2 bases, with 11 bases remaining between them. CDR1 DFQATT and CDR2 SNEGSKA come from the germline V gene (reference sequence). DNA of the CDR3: TGCAGTGCTAGTCCCCGTACCGCCTACGAGCAGTACTTC. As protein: CSASPRTAYEQYF.

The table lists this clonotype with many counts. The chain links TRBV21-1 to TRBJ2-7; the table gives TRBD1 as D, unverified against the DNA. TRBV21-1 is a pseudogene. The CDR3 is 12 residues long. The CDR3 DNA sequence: TGTGCCAGCAGCAAGCAGGGCTACGAGCAGTACTTC. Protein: CASSKQGYEQYF.

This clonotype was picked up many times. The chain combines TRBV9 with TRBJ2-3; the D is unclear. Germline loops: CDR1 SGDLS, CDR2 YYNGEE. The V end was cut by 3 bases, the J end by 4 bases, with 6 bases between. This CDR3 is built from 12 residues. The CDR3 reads CASSARPDTQYF. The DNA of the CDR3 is TGTGCCAGCAGCGCTCGACCAGATACGCAGTATTTT.

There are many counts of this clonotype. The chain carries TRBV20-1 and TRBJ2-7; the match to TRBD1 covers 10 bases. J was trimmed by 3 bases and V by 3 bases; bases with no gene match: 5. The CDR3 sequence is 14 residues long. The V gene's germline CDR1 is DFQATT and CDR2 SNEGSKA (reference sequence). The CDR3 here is CSARDRGRFYEQYF. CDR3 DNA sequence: TGCAGTGCTAGGGACAGGGGGAGATTCTACGAGCAGTACTTC.

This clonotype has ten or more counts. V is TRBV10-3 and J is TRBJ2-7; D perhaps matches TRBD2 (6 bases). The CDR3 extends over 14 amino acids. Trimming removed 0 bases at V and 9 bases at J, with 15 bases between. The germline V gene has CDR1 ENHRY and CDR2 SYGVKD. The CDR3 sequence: CAISESGIAEAQYF. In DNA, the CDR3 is TGTGCCATCAGTGAGTCGGGGATAGCGGAGGCGCAGTACTTC.

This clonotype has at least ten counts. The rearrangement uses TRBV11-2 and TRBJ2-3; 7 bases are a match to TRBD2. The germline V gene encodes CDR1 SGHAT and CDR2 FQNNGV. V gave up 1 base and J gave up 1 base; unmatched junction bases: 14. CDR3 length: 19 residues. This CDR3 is CASSLVGPSGIGGTDTQYF. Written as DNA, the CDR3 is TGTGCCAGCAGCTTAGTAGGTCCTAGCGGAATCGGAGGCACAGATACGCAGTATTTT.